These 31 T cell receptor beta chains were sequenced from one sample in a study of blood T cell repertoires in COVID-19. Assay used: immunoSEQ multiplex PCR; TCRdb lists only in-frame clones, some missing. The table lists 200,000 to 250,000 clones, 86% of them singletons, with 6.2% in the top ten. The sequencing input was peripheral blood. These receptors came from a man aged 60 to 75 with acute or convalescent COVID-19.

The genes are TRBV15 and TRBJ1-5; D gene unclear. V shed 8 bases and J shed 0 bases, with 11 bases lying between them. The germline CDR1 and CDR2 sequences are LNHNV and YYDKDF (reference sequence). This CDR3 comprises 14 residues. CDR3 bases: TGTGCCACCGGGCAGGAACATAGCAATCAGCCCCAGCATTTT. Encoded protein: CATGQEHSNQPQHF.

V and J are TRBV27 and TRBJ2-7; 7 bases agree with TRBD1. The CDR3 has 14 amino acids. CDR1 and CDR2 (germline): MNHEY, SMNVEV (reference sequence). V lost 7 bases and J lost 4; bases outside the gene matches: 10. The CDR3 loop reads CASTSPPRGYEQYF. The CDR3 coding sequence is TGTGCCAGCACCTCTCCCCCCAGGGGGTACGAGCAGTACTTC.

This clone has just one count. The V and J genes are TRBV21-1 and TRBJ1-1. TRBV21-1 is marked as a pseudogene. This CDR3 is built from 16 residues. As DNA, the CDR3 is TGTGCCAGCAGCAAAATATCGTTAGGGGAGGACACTGAAGCTTTCTTT. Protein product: CASSKISLGEDTEAFF.

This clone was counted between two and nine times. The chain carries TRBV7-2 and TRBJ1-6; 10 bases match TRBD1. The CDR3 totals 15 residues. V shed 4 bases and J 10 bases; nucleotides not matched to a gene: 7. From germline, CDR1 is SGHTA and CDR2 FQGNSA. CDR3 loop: CASSSATGGSSPLHF. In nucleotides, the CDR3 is TGTGCCAGCAGCTCCGCGACAGGGGGCAGCTCACCCCTCCACTTT.

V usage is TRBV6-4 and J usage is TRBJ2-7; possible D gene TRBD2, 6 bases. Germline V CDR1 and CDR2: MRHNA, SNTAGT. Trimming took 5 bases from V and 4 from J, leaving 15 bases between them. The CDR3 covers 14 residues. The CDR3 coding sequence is TGTGCCAGCAGTCGGAGGAGGGGAGGTTACGAGCAGTACTTC. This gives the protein CASSRRRGGYEQYF.

CDR3 sequence reads: CASSQEGTGNEKLFF. CDR3 DNA sequence: TGCGCCAGCAGCCAAGAGGGGACAGGGAATGAAAAACTGTTTTTT. This chain connects TRBV4-3 to TRBJ1-4; 9 bases match TRBD1. The CDR3 contains 15 residues. Germline V gives CDR1 LGHNA, CDR2 YSLEER. The V segment lost 0 bases and the J segment 5 bases; nucleotides outside the gene matches: 1.

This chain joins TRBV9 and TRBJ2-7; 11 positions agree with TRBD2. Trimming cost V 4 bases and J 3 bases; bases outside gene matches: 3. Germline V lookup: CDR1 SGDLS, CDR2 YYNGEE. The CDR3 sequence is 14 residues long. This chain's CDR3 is CASSPGLADYEQYF. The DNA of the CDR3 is TGTGCCAGCAGCCCGGGACTAGCGGACTACGAGCAGTACTTC.

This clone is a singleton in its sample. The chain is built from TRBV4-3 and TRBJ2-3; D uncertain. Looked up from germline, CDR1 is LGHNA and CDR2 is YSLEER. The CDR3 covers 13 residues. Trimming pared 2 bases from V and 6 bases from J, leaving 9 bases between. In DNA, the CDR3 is TGCGCCAGCAGCCAATGGTTCCGGGATACGCAGTATTTT. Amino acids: CASSQWFRDTQYF.

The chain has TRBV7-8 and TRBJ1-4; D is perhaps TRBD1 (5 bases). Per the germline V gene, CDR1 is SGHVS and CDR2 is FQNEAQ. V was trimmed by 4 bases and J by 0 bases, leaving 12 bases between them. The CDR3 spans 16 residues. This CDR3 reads CASSSHRIATNEKLFF. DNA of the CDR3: TGTGCCAGCAGCTCACACAGGATTGCAACTAATGAAAAACTGTTTTTT.

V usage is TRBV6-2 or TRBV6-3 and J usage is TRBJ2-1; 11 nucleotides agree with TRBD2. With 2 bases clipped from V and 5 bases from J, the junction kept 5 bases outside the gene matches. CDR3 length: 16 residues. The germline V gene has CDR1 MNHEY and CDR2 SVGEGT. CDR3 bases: TGTGCCAGCAGTTACCGTAGCGGGAGGGCCGACAATGAGCAGTTCTTC. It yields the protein CASSYRSGRADNEQFF.

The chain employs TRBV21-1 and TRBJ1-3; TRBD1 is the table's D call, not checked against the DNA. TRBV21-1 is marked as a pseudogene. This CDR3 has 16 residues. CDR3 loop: CASTNRGQSTGNTIYF. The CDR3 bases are TGTGCCAGCACCAACAGGGGCCAATCAACTGGAAACACCATATATTTT.

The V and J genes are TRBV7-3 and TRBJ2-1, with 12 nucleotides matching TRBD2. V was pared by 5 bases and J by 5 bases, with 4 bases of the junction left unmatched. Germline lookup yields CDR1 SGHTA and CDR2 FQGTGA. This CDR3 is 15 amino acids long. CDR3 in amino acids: CASSPLAGGNNEQFF. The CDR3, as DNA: TGTGCCAGCAGCCCCCTAGCGGGAGGGAACAATGAGCAGTTCTTC.

CDR3 sequence: CAWGPGGLSYEQYF. The CDR3 DNA sequence: TGTGCCTGGGGCCCGGGGGGCCTCTCCTACGAGCAGTACTTC. The chain employs TRBV30 and TRBJ2-7, with D possibly TRBD2 on 7 matching bases. This CDR3 comprises 14 residues. Per the germline V gene, CDR1 is GTSNPN and CDR2 is SVGIG (reference sequence). V was pared by 5 bases and J by 0 bases, with 14 bases between.

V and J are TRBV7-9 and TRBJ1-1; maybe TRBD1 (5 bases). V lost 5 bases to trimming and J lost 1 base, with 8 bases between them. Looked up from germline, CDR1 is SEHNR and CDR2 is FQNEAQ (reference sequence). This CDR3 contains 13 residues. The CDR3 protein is CASSPGQNTEAFF. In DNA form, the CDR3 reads TGTGCCAGCAGCCCTGGACAGAACACTGAAGCTTTCTTT. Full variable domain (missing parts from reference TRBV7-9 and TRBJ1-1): DTGVSQNPRHKITKRGQNVTFRCDPISEHNRLYWYRQTLGQGPEFLTYFQNEAQLEKSRLLSDRFSAERPKGSFSTLEIQRTEQGDSAMYLCASSPGQNTEAFFGQGTRLTVV.

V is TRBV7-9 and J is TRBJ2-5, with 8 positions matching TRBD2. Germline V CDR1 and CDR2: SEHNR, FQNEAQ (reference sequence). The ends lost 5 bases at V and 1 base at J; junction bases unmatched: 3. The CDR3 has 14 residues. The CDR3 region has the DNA TGTGCCAGCAGCGTCACTAGCGGCCAAGAGACCCAGTACTTC. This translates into CASSVTSGQETQYF.

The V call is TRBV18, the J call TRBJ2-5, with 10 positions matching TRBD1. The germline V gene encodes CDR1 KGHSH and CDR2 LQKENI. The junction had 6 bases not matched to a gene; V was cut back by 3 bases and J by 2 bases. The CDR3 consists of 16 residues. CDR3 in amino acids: CASSPTGGPIQETQYF. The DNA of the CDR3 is TGTGCCAGCTCACCGACAGGGGGCCCGATTCAAGAGACCCAGTACTTC.

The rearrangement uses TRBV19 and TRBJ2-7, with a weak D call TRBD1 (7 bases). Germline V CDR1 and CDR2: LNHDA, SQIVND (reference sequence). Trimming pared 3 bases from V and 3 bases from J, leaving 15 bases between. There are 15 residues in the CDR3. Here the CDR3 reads CASSIRNRGGYEQYF. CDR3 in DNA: TGTGCCAGTAGTATCCGGAACAGGGGAGGCTACGAGCAGTACTTC. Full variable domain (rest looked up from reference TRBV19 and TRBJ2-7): DGGITQSPKYLFRKEGQNVTLSCEQNLNHDAMYWYRQDPGQGLRLIYYSQIVNDFQKGDIAEGYSVSREKKESFPLTVTSAQKNPTAFYLCASSIRNRGGYEQYFGPGTRLTVT.

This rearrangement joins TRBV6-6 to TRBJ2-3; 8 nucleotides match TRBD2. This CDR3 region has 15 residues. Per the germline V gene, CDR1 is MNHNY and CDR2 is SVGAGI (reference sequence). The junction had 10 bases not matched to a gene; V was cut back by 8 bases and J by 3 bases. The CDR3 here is CASCLEAGVTDTQYF. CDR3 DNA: TGTGCCAGCTGTTTGGAAGCGGGAGTTACAGATACGCAGTATTTT.

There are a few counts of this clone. Here the CDR3 DNA reads TGTGCCAGCGGGGACAGAAGCTATGGCTACACCTTC. This translates into CASGDRSYGYTF. J is TRBJ1-2 and V is TRBV7-2, with TRBD1 matching over 7 bases. V dropped 8 bases and J dropped 4; count of bases not matched to a gene: 4. The CDR3 runs 12 residues. Looked up from germline, CDR1 is SGHTA and CDR2 is FQGNSA.

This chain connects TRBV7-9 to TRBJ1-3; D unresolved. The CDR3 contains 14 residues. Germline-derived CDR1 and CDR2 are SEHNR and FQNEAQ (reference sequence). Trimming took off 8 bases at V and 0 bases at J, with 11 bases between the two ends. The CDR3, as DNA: TGTGCCAGCCCCGACTCTAGCTCTGGAAACACCATATATTTT. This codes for CASPDSSSGNTIYF.

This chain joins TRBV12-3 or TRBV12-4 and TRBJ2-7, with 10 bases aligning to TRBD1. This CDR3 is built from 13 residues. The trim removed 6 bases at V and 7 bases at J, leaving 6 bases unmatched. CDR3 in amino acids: CASSGQGEWEQYF. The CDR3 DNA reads TGTGCCAGCAGCGGACAGGGGGAATGGGAGCAGTACTTC.

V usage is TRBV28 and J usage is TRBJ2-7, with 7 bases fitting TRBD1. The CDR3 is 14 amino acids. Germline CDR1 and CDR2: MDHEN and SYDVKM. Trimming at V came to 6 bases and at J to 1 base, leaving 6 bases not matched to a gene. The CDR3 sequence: CASRPTGLSYEQYF. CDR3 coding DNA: TGTGCCAGCAGACCGACAGGGTTATCCTACGAGCAGTACTTC. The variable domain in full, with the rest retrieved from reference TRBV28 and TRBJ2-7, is DVKVTQSSRYLVKRTGEKVFLECVQDMDHENMFWYRQDPGLGLRLIYFSYDVKMKEKGDIPEGYSVSREKKERFSLILESASTNQTSMYLCASRPTGLSYEQYFGPGTRLTVT.

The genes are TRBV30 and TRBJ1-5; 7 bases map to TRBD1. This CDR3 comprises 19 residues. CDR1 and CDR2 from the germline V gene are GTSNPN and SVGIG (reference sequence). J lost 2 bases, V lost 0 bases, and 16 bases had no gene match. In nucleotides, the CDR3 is TGTGCCTGGAGTGTAAAAGGGGGCGCGGGACGGGGTGGCAATCAGCCCCAGCATTTT. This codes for CAWSVKGGAGRGGNQPQHF.

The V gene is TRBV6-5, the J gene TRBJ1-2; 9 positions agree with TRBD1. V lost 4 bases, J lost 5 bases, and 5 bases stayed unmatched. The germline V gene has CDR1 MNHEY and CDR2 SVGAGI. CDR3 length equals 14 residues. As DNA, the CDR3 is TGTGCCAGCAGTTCCGTAGGACAGGGGTATGGCTACACCTTC. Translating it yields CASSSVGQGYGYTF.

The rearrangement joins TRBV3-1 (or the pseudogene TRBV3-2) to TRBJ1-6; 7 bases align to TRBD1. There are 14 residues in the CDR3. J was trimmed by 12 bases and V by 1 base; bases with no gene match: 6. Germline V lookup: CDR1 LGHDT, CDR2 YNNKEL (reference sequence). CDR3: CASSQGDRWGPLHF. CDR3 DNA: TGTGCCAGCAGCCAAGGGGACAGATGGGGACCCCTCCACTTT.

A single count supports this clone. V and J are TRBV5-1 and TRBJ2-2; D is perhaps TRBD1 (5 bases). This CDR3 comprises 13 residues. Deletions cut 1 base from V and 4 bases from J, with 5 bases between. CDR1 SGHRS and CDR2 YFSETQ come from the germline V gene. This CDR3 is CASSLQGTGELFF. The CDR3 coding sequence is TGCGCCAGCAGCTTGCAGGGCACCGGGGAGCTGTTTTTT.

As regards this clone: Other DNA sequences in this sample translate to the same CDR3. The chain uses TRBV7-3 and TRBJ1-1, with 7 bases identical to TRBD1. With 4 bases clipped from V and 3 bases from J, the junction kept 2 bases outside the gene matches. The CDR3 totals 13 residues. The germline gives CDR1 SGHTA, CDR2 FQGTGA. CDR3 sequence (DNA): TGTGCCAGCAGCTCCCAGGGGGACACTGAAGCTTTCTTT. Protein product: CASSSQGDTEAFF.

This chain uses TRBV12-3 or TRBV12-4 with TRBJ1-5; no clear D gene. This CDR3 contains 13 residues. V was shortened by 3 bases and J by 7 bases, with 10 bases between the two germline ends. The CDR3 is CASSFDKAQPQHF. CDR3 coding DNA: TGTGCCAGCAGTTTCGACAAGGCCCAGCCCCAGCATTTT.

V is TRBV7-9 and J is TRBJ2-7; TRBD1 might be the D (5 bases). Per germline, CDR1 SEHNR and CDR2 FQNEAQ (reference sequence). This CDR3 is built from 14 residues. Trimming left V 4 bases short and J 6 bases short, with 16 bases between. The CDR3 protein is CASSSSARALEQYF. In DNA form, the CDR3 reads TGTGCCAGCAGCTCGTCGGCCAGGGCCCTCGAGCAGTACTTC.

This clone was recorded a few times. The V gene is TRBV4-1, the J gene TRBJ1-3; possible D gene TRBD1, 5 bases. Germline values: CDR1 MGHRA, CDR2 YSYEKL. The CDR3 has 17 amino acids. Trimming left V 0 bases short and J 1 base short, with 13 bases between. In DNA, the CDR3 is TGCGCCAGCAGCCAAGATTCTGGGGGGAAGTCTGGAAACACCATATATTTT. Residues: CASSQDSGGKSGNTIYF.

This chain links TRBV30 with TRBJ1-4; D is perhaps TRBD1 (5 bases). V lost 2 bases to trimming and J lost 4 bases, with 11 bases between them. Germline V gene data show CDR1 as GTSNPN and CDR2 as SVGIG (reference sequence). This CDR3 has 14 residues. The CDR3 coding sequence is TGTGCCTGGAGTAGGACACCGAATAATGAAAAACTGTTTTTT. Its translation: CAWSRTPNNEKLFF.